This T cell receptor (beta chain) was observed in a study of radiotherapy plus CTLA-4 blockade in lung cancer. Turning to the study itself: Objective responses emerged in about 20% of patients, and 30% to 40% attained disease control.

Clones were read by immunoSEQ multiplex PCR, and TCRdb kept only the in-frame ones, dropping some. The sample includes more than 30,000 clones, approximately 70% of them seen just once. This receptor was obtained from a human donor with non-small cell lung cancer who had stable disease on radiotherapy plus ipilimumab. The source material was peripheral blood, sampled from a patient treated with radiotherapy plus ipilimumab.

The CDR3 region has the DNA TGTGCCAGCTCACCATCACCATATAAACGATCCTCCTACGAGCAGTACTTC. It yields the protein CASSPSPYKRSSYEQYF. This chain joins TRBV18 and TRBJ2-7; no clear D gene. The CDR3 spans 17 residues. In germline, CDR1 is KGHSH, CDR2 LQKENI. The V end lost 2 bases, the J end lost 0 bases, and 17 bases lay between the germline ends. The whole variable domain, filled in from reference TRBV18 and TRBJ2-7, reads NAGVMQNPRHLVRRRGQEARLRCSPMKGHSHVYWYRQLPEEGLKFMVYLQKENIIDESGMPKERFSAEFPKEGPSILRIQQVVRGDSAAYFCASSPSPYKRSSYEQYFGPGTRLTVT.